The 18 T cell receptor beta chains in this list originate from one sample, sequenced in a study of cytomegalovirus exposure and HLA in healthy donors. Amplification used 60 Vbeta primers and 13 Jbeta primers. Only in-frame clones appear in the TCRdb table, and some are missing; sequencing was by immunoSEQ multiplex PCR. The sample records roughly 130,000 clones, roughly 80% being singletons. The sequenced material came from PBMCs. These receptors originate from a male donor in good health and CMV-seronegative.

The rearrangement links TRBV9 to TRBJ1-1, with D uncertain. There are 14 residues in the CDR3. V shed 1 base and J shed 1 base, with 8 bases lying between them. Germline CDR1 SGDLS, CDR2 YYNGEE. CDR3 protein: CASSVMGENTEAFF. CDR3 nucleotide sequence: TGTGCCAGCAGCGTAATGGGAGAGAACACTGAAGCTTTCTTT.

The chain uses TRBV5-4 and TRBJ2-1, with D hard to call. The V gene lost 2 bases and the J gene lost 10 bases, with 13 bases spanning the gap. The CDR3 is 13 amino acids. In germline, CDR1 is SGHNT, CDR2 YYREEE (reference sequence). The CDR3 coding sequence is TGTGCCAGCAGCTTCCCCTCTCCCCGGGAGCAGTTCTTC. Protein: CASSFPSPREQFF.

This chain joins TRBV5-1 and TRBJ2-1, with a tentative D call TRBD1 (5 bases). The germline V gene encodes CDR1 SGHRS and CDR2 YFSETQ. V lost 1 base and J 10 bases, leaving 18 bases between the germline ends. The CDR3 runs 15 residues. CDR3 bases: TGCGCCAGCAGCTTGATCGCAGGGTCCCCCCAGGAGCAGTTCTTC. It specifies CASSLIAGSPQEQFF.

This clone was observed once. V and J are TRBV5-6 and TRBJ2-5, with D tentatively TRBD1 (6 bases). Germline CDR1 is SGHDT and CDR2 is YYEEEE. This CDR3 has 14 residues. The ends were cut back, 4 bases at V and 4 bases at J, with 14 bases in the middle. The chain's CDR3 is CASSGRQAPETQYF. As DNA, the CDR3 is TGTGCCAGCAGCGGCAGACAGGCCCCAGAGACCCAGTACTTC.

This clone was picked up one time. The gene calls are TRBV7-9 and TRBJ2-1, with 13 bases matching TRBD2. V was pared by 5 bases and J by 2 bases, with 6 bases of the junction left unmatched. CDR3 size: 17 residues. The germline V gene has CDR1 SEHNR and CDR2 FQNEAQ (reference sequence). The CDR3 loop is CASSAGTSGGAYNEQFF. Written as DNA, the CDR3 is TGTGCCAGCAGCGCAGGCACTAGCGGGGGGGCCTACAATGAGCAGTTCTTC.

This chain connects TRBV10-3 to TRBJ1-1, with D possibly TRBD1 on 5 matching bases. The V gene's germline CDR1 is ENHRY and CDR2 SYGVKD. The germline V and J ends were trimmed by 10 bases and 1 base, with 13 bases remaining between them. This CDR3 is 13 amino acids long. The CDR3 DNA reads as TGTGCCAGCTCACAGGCCCCGAACACTGAAGCTTTCTTT. Translating gives CASSQAPNTEAFF.

The chain carries TRBV6-5 and TRBJ2-7; D perhaps matches TRBD1 (6 bases). V lost 6 bases to trimming and J lost 2 bases, with 11 bases between them. Germline loops: CDR1 MNHEY, CDR2 SVGAGI. The CDR3 sequence is 13 residues long. CDR3 nucleotide sequence: TGTGCCAGCAGGTTACAGGGTACCTACGAGCAGTACTTC. Its protein is CASRLQGTYEQYF.

This clone occurred a few times. The chain recombines TRBV7-2 with TRBJ2-6; possible D gene TRBD2, 5 bases. CDR1 is SGHTA, CDR2 FQGNSA, per germline. The CDR3 length is 15 residues. V lost 0 bases and J lost 4, with 7 bases in between. The CDR3 DNA reads as TGTGCCAGCAGCTTAGCGGGAGCCGGGGCCAACGTCCTGACTTTC. This encodes CASSLAGAGANVLTF.

The sample holds a few counts of this clone. The CDR3 region is CASSQATSGSYEQYF. CDR3 nucleotides: TGTGCCAGCAGCCAAGCTACTAGCGGGAGTTACGAGCAGTACTTC. This rearrangement joins TRBV14 to TRBJ2-7, with TRBD2 matching over 11 bases. Trimming took 1 base from V and 4 from J; bases not matched to a gene: 3. Per germline, CDR1 SGHDN and CDR2 FVKESK. There are 15 residues in the CDR3.

The rearrangement links TRBV2 to TRBJ1-2, with TRBD1 identical over 7 bases. Trimming took 8 bases from V and 4 from J; bases not matched to a gene: 7. Germline V gene data show CDR1 as SNHLY and CDR2 as FYNNEI. The length of the CDR3 is 13 residues. The CDR3 is CASLTGSPYGYTF. For the CDR3, the DNA is TGTGCCAGCTTGACAGGGAGTCCCTATGGCTACACCTTC.

This sequence joins TRBV5-6 and TRBJ1-4; D might be TRBD1 (6 bases). V was pared by 3 bases and J by 8 bases, with 17 bases between. The CDR3 runs 15 residues. The germline CDR1 and CDR2 sequences are SGHDT and YYEEEE. The CDR3 reads CASSYLQGVKEKLFF. The CDR3 nucleotides read TGTGCCAGCAGCTATCTACAGGGAGTGAAGGAAAAACTGTTTTTT.

The chain is built from TRBV6-4 and TRBJ1-5; perhaps TRBD1 as D (5 bases). CDR1 and CDR2 (germline): MRHNA, SNTAGT. The CDR3 spans 19 residues. Trimming cost V 7 bases and J 0 bases, with 25 bases left between them. The CDR3, as DNA: TGTGCCAGCAAGACGTGGAGGGGACGGGCCCGTTATAGCAATCAGCCCCAGCATTTT. It specifies CASKTWRGRARYSNQPQHF.

V is TRBV6-5 and J is TRBJ1-2, with TRBD1 matching over 8 bases. Germline V gene sequence: CDR1 MNHEY, CDR2 SVGAGI. The V segment lost 5 bases and the J segment 0 bases; nucleotides outside the gene matches: 2. CDR3 length: 14 amino acids. Here the CDR3 DNA reads TGTGCCAGCAGTGCAGGGGGCTCTAACTATGGCTACACCTTC. This encodes CASSAGGSNYGYTF.

This clone was observed once. This chain links TRBV5-6 with TRBJ2-1; perhaps TRBD2 as D (6 bases). In germline, CDR1 is SGHDT, CDR2 YYEEEE. There are 14 residues in the CDR3. The V end lost 3 bases, the J end lost 15 bases, and 22 bases lay between the germline ends. This chain's CDR3 is CASSSSRESMIGFF. As DNA, the CDR3 is TGTGCCAGCAGCTCTTCGCGGGAATCAATGATAGGGTTCTTC.

This clone was recorded once. The rearrangement uses TRBV7-2 and TRBJ1-3, with 8 bases that match TRBD1. Losses at the gene ends were 1 base for V and 7 bases for J; bases not matched to a gene: 3. Germline CDR1 reads SGHTA; CDR2 reads FQGNSA. This CDR3 has 14 residues. As DNA, the CDR3 is TGTGCCAGCAGCTTAGGGACAGGGTCGAACACCATATATTTT. Amino acid sequence: CASSLGTGSNTIYF.

V is TRBV7-9 and J is TRBJ2-7; the match to TRBD1 covers 9 bases. Germline V gene data show CDR1 as SEHNR and CDR2 as FQNEAQ (reference sequence). The ends lost 6 bases at V and 3 bases at J; junction bases unmatched: 6. The CDR3 is 14 amino acids. The CDR3 loop is CASRGDREGYEQYF. CDR3 nucleotide sequence: TGTGCCAGCAGGGGGGACAGGGAAGGCTACGAGCAGTACTTC. The full variable domain, rest sourced from reference TRBV7-9 and TRBJ2-7, is DTGVSQNPRHKITKRGQNVTFRCDPISEHNRLYWYRQTLGQGPEFLTYFQNEAQLEKSRLLSDRFSAERPKGSFSTLEIQRTEQGDSAMYLCASRGDREGYEQYFGPGTRLTVT.

To note about this clone: One end of the junction varies from germline; a read error may be responsible. This chain links TRBV30 with TRBJ2-6; possible D gene TRBD1, 6 bases. In germline, CDR1 is GTSNPN, CDR2 SVGIG (reference sequence). There are 13 residues in the CDR3. CDR3 in DNA: TGTGCCTGGTACAGGGCTGGGGCCAACGGCCTGACTTTC. This gives the protein CAWYRAGANGLTF. Complete variable domain (other parts from reference TRBV30 and TRBJ2-6): SQTIHQWPATLVQPVGSPLSLECTVEGTSNPNLYWYRQAAGRGLQLLFYSVGIGQISSEVPQNLSASRPQDRQFILSSKKLLLSDSGFYLCAWYRAGANGLTFGAGSRLTVL.

This clone was seen just once. The chain employs TRBV29-1 and TRBJ1-2; 8 bases agree with TRBD1. Germline CDR1 SQVTM, CDR2 ANQGSEA. The V and J ends lost 0 bases and 6 bases, in that order; junction bases with no gene match: 3. This CDR3 contains 13 residues. The CDR3 bases are TGCAGCGTTGAAGATCGACAGGGGAATGGCTACACCTTC. Its protein product is CSVEDRQGNGYTF.